This passage covers 27 T cell receptor beta chains from one sample sequenced in a study of cytomegalovirus exposure and HLA in healthy donors (dated by TCRdb to the late 2010s). Library creation used the immunoSEQ multiplex PCR assay. A mixture of 60 forward primers for TCR Vbeta segments and 13 reverse primers for TCR Jbeta segments was used in the multiplex PCR. The table was pulled from immuneACCESS by TCRdb, which kept in-frame rearrangements only. Such tables lose some clones; where checked, under half of the loss comes from unresolved V genes, and the rest has no known cause. This sample gives 140,000 to 150,000 clones in total; around 84% of them show up just once. The ten biggest clones cover 2.5% to 3.5% of the sample. Sequencing was performed on PBMCs. Source of these receptors: a man aged 35-49 years in good health and CMV-seropositive.

The rearrangement links TRBV14 to TRBJ1-2; a weak D match, TRBD1 (6 bases). The CDR3 covers 15 residues. Trimming took off 0 bases at V and 4 bases at J, with 12 bases between the two ends. Germline CDR1 is SGHDN and CDR2 is FVKESK. The CDR3 region is CASSQDQGTRYGYTF. The CDR3 nucleotides are TGTGCCAGCAGCCAAGATCAGGGGACGCGCTATGGCTACACCTTC.

J is TRBJ1-4 and V is TRBV6-6; D remains unclear. The V gene lost 2 bases and the J gene lost 7 bases, with 11 bases spanning the gap. This CDR3 contains 14 residues. Germline CDR1 reads MNHNY; CDR2 reads SVGAGI (reference sequence). The CDR3 DNA is TGTGCCAGCAGTTACAGGGAGGGAGGTGAAAAACTGTTTTTT. Its translation: CASSYREGGEKLFF.

The CDR3 spells CASTETSGSYEQYF. The CDR3 DNA reads TGTGCCAGCACCGAGACTAGCGGGAGTTACGAGCAGTACTTC. The chain links TRBV6-6 to TRBJ2-7; 12 bases line up with TRBD2. The V and J ends lost 7 bases and 4 bases, in that order; junction bases with no gene match: 5. This CDR3 region has 14 residues. The germline V gene encodes CDR1 MNHNY and CDR2 SVGAGI (reference sequence).

The chain recombines TRBV5-1 with TRBJ1-1; no reliable D call. Trimming removed 2 bases at V and 0 bases at J, with 8 bases between. This CDR3 has 14 amino acids. CDR1 is SGHRS and CDR2 is YFSETQ in the germline V gene. The CDR3 DNA follows: TGCGCCAGCAGCTTCGACACCATGAACACTGAAGCTTTCTTT. Translation gives CASSFDTMNTEAFF.

The genes are TRBV6-1 and TRBJ2-7; D is possibly TRBD1 (5 bases). V lost 4 bases, J lost 3 bases, and 10 bases lay in between. There are 13 residues in the CDR3. From germline, CDR1 is MNHNS and CDR2 SASEGT. CDR3 protein: CASSATELYEQYF. As DNA, the CDR3 is TGTGCCAGCAGTGCGACAGAGCTCTACGAGCAGTACTTC.

The chain is built from TRBV11-2 and TRBJ2-3; possible D gene TRBD2, 7 bases. The germline gives CDR1 SGHAT, CDR2 FQNNGV. Trimming stripped 8 bases from V and 2 bases from J, with 20 bases between. The CDR3 has 16 amino acids. CDR3 sequence reads: CASRPFAGAHTDTQYF. As DNA, the CDR3 is TGTGCCAGCCGGCCCTTTGCGGGGGCCCACACAGATACGCAGTATTTT.

The gene calls are TRBV18 and TRBJ2-5; 8 bases are shared with TRBD1. The J call may not be correct, given that the DNA end is closer to TRBJ2-7. Per germline, CDR1 KGHSH and CDR2 LQKENI. The CDR3 spans 15 residues. The CDR3 spells CASSGRDRNSYEQYF. The CDR3 DNA is TGTGCCAGCTCAGGCCGGGACAGGAATTCCTACGAGCAGTACTTC.

This chain uses TRBV7-3 with TRBJ2-1; 15 positions agree with TRBD2. CDR3 length: 18 residues. After removal of 2 bases from V and 9 bases from J, the junction contained 11 bases not matched to a gene. CDR1 and CDR2 (germline): SGHTA, FQGTGA. The CDR3 DNA reads as TGTGCCAGCAGCTTAGGGGGGACTAGCGGGAGGTATGCGGCTGAGCAGTTCTTC. Translated: CASSLGGTSGRYAAEQFF.

The genes are TRBV6-5 and TRBJ1-1, with 8 nucleotides matching TRBD1. The germline CDR1 and CDR2 sequences are MNHEY and SVGAGI. V lost 5 bases and J lost 6; bases outside the gene matches: 2. CDR3 length: 12 amino acids. This CDR3 reads CASSTQGAEAFF. DNA for the CDR3: TGTGCCAGCAGTACACAGGGGGCTGAAGCTTTCTTT.

This chain connects TRBV10-2 to TRBJ1-5; 9 bases are a match to TRBD1. The trim removed 3 bases at V and 0 bases at J, leaving 12 bases unmatched. The CDR3 is made up of 19 amino acids. Looked up from germline, CDR1 is WSHSY and CDR2 is SAAADI. CDR3 coding DNA: TGCGCCAGCAGTGATTACAGGGGGCGCCTCATGGGTAGCAATCAGCCCCAGCATTTT. Amino acid sequence: CASSDYRGRLMGSNQPQHF.

The V gene is TRBV29-1, the J gene TRBJ1-2; D not resolved. Trimming removed 6 bases at V and 8 bases at J, with 25 bases between. This CDR3 is 15 amino acids long. CDR1 SQVTM and CDR2 ANQGSEA come from the germline V gene. The CDR3 region has the DNA TGCAGCGTAGAAATAGAAGAGGTTACAATTTCCGGCTACACCTTC. This gives the protein CSVEIEEVTISGYTF.

The V gene is TRBV2, the J gene TRBJ2-1; TRBD2 aligns across 15 bases. Germline values: CDR1 SNHLY, CDR2 FYNNEI. The CDR3 contains 21 residues. The V gene end was trimmed by 3 bases and the J gene end by 7 bases; junction bases not matched to a gene: 19. Here the CDR3 reads CASSDGTAWTSGRAKSNEQFF. The DNA for the CDR3 is TGTGCCAGCAGTGATGGGACAGCGTGGACTAGCGGGAGGGCCAAGAGTAATGAGCAGTTCTTC. Variable domain in full (rest from reference TRBV2 and TRBJ2-1): EPEVTQTPSHQVTQMGQEVILRCVPISNHLYFYWYRQILGQKVEFLVSFYNNEISEKSEIFDDQFSVERPDGSNFTLKIRSTKLEDSAMYFCASSDGTAWTSGRAKSNEQFFGPGTRLTVL.

This clone was detected only a few times. This rearrangement joins TRBV11-2 to TRBJ2-7, with D possibly matching TRBD1 (5 bases). Trimming removed 4 bases at V and 4 bases at J, with 29 bases between. The CDR3 consists of 19 residues. Per the germline V gene, CDR1 is SGHAT and CDR2 is FQNNGV. CDR3 sequence: CASSSPVGPPAQERYEQYF. The CDR3 bases are TGTGCCAGCAGCTCCCCGGTGGGCCCTCCGGCACAGGAGAGATACGAGCAGTACTTC.

For this clone: The identical CDR3 is also encoded by other nucleotide sequences in the sample. This chain connects TRBV29-1 to TRBJ1-1; TRBD1 is a possible D gene (6 bases). The CDR3 loop spans 12 amino acids. CDR1 SQVTM and CDR2 ANQGSEA come from the germline V gene. V was pared by 7 bases and J by 6 bases, with 15 bases between. The CDR3: CSENPAGAEAFF. CDR3 in DNA: TGCAGCGAAAACCCTGCAGGGGCTGAAGCTTTCTTT.

The CDR3 reads CASSPNGQAEGYTF. Written as DNA, the CDR3 is TGTGCCAGCTCACCTAACGGACAGGCCGAAGGCTACACCTTC. V and J are TRBV18 and TRBJ1-2; 7 bases fit TRBD1. The J segment lost 8 bases and the V segment lost 3 bases, leaving 9 bases of the junction unmatched. Germline V gene sequence: CDR1 KGHSH, CDR2 LQKENI. The CDR3 is 14 residues long.

The chain has TRBV6-6 and TRBJ2-3, with 11 bases fitting TRBD2. CDR3 size: 16 residues. J was trimmed by 5 bases and V by 7 bases; bases with no gene match: 11. The germline CDR1 and CDR2 sequences are MNHNY and SVGAGI (reference sequence). The CDR3 spells CASKVSLAGERDTQYF. In nucleotides, the CDR3 is TGTGCCAGCAAAGTCTCACTAGCGGGAGAACGAGATACGCAGTATTTT.

The CDR3 here is CASSLTRPYEQYF. CDR3 nucleotides: TGCGCCAGCAGCTTGACGCGTCCCTACGAGCAGTACTTC. The chain is built from TRBV5-1 and TRBJ2-7; D gene unclear. Germline V gene sequence: CDR1 SGHRS, CDR2 YFSETQ. Trimming left V 1 base short and J 2 bases short, with 7 bases between. The CDR3 runs to 13 residues.

This chain uses TRBV6-6 with TRBJ2-7, with a weak D call TRBD1 (6 bases). The V and J ends lost 2 bases and 2 bases respectively, with 7 bases between them. Germline assignment: CDR1 MNHNY and CDR2 SVGAGI (reference sequence). The CDR3 is made up of 13 amino acids. The CDR3 nucleotides are TGTGCCAGCAGTTACGGGGGCCCCTACGAGCAGTACTTC. It codes for CASSYGGPYEQYF.

J is TRBJ1-1 and V is TRBV7-9; TRBD1 matches at 9 bases. The J segment lost 4 bases and the V segment lost 4 bases, leaving 7 bases of the junction unmatched. The germline V gene encodes CDR1 SEHNR and CDR2 FQNEAQ (reference sequence). The CDR3 consists of 15 residues. CDR3 amino acids: CASSSYRGRVTEAFF. CDR3 DNA sequence: TGTGCCAGCAGCTCCTACAGGGGGCGCGTCACTGAAGCTTTCTTT.

The CDR3 bases are TGTGCCAGCAGCCTCACAGAGAACACTGAAGCTTTCTTT. Residues: CASSLTENTEAFF. This chain joins TRBV6-6 and TRBJ1-1; D gene ambiguous. From germline, CDR1 is MNHNY and CDR2 SVGAGI (reference sequence). The CDR3 covers 13 residues. V was clipped by 6 bases and J by 1 base, with 9 bases between them.

The chain links TRBV27 to TRBJ2-7, with 8 bases matching TRBD1. The germline V gene has CDR1 MNHEY and CDR2 SMNVEV (reference sequence). With V trimmed by 2 bases and J by 7 bases, 7 bases remained unmatched. The CDR3 contains 14 residues. The chain's CDR3 is CASSLQGAQEEQYF. The DNA for the CDR3 is TGTGCCAGCAGTTTACAGGGGGCGCAAGAAGAGCAGTACTTC.

V and J are TRBV7-9 and TRBJ2-6; D gene unclear. CDR3 size: 15 residues. The germline V gene encodes CDR1 SEHNR and CDR2 FQNEAQ (reference sequence). V dropped 0 bases and J dropped 4 bases, with 7 bases sitting between them. The CDR3 region has the DNA TGTGCCAGCAGCTTAGCCCCTGCGGGGGCCAACGTCCTGACTTTC. The encoded protein is CASSLAPAGANVLTF.

The J gene is TRBJ2-5, the V gene TRBV27, with D uncertain. The end of the DNA is better explained by TRBJ2-7, so the J call may be wrong. In germline, CDR1 is MNHEY, CDR2 SMNVEV (reference sequence). The CDR3 has 15 amino acids. For the CDR3, the DNA is TGTGCCAGCAGTCTAGGTGAAATTAGCTCCTACGAGCAGTACTTC. Translating gives CASSLGEISSYEQYF.

This chain links TRBV5-1 with TRBJ2-1, with D perhaps matching TRBD1 (6 bases). Germline V gives CDR1 SGHRS, CDR2 YFSETQ. This CDR3 is built from 14 residues. V was shortened by 5 bases and J by 8 bases, with 17 bases between the two germline ends. CDR3 sequence (DNA): TGCGCCAGCAGTATACAGGGTTTGGTTGATGAGCAGTTCTTC. It specifies CASSIQGLVDEQFF.

The chain joins TRBV6-1 to TRBJ1-2, with 9 bases lining up with TRBD1. V shed 6 bases, J shed 8 bases, and the junction held 13 bases outside the gene matches. Germline V gene data show CDR1 as MNHNS and CDR2 as SASEGT. This CDR3 spans 15 amino acids. The CDR3 nucleotides read TGTGCCAGCAGGTGGACAGGGGAGGCTATAAAGGGCTACACCTTC. Translation gives CASRWTGEAIKGYTF.

The chain recombines TRBV11-2 with TRBJ2-1; a weak D match, TRBD1 (5 bases). Germline CDR1 and CDR2: SGHAT and FQNNGV. V was cut by 0 bases and J by 4 bases, with 10 bases left in between. The CDR3 consists of 15 residues. Here the CDR3 reads CASSLDGARYNEQFF. CDR3 coding DNA: TGTGCCAGCAGCTTAGATGGGGCTAGATACAATGAGCAGTTCTTC. The variable domain in full, completed from reference TRBV11-2 and TRBJ2-1, reads EAGVAQSPRYKIIEKRQSVAFWCNPISGHATLYWYQQILGQGPKLLIQFQNNGVVDDSQLPKDRFSAERLKGVDSTLKIQPAKLEDSAVYLCASSLDGARYNEQFFGPGTRLTVL.

The chain employs TRBV28 and TRBJ2-2, with TRBD2 identical over 12 bases. This CDR3 has 18 residues. Germline V lookup: CDR1 MDHEN, CDR2 SYDVKM. The ends lost 6 bases at V and 5 bases at J; junction bases unmatched: 13. CDR3 nucleotides: TGTGCCAGCAGGGTGGTGGGGCTAGCGGGAGGGCCAACCGGGGAGCTGTTTTTT. It specifies CASRVVGLAGGPTGELFF.